The sequence of this TCR beta chain was determined in a study of blood T cell repertoires in COVID-19. Turning to the study itself: The United States, Italy and Spain were the sources of the acute and convalescent COVID-19 samples.

The repertoire was sequenced with immunoSEQ multiplex PCR; TCRdb's copy has only in-frame clones and lacks some. The table has approximately 270,000 clones, roughly 85% seen once. Germline V gene sequence: CDR1 LGHDT, CDR2 YNNKEL (reference sequence). This CDR3 contains 17 residues. The junction had 12 bases not matched to a gene; V was cut back by 4 bases and J by 9 bases. Clinical histories supplied by participants themselves formed the basis of cohort assignment. The specimen was PBMCs or T cells enriched from blood (not recorded which). The chain carries TRBV3-1 (or the pseudogene TRBV3-2) and TRBJ1-6, with 10 bases identical to TRBD1. This TCR was sampled from a woman under 40 who had recovered from COVID-19. CDR3 protein: CASSRLPPGQGSSPLHF. The CDR3 coding sequence is TGTGCCAGCAGCCGACTACCCCCGGGACAGGGGAGTTCACCCCTCCACTTT.